The source of this T cell receptor (beta chain) is a study of cytomegalovirus exposure and HLA in healthy donors. Assay used: immunoSEQ multiplex PCR; TCRdb lists only in-frame clones, some missing. Here the sample spans approximately 97,000 clones, roughly 94% being singletons. An approximately 130-subject validation cohort, separate from the approximately 720-subject first cohort, supplied the donors. This CDR3 region has 16 residues. The germline gives CDR1 SGHNT, CDR2 YYREEE (reference sequence). Trimming took 1 base from V and 3 from J, leaving 15 bases between them. The sample taken for sequencing was PBMCs. The chain recombines TRBV5-4 with TRBJ2-3; D is perhaps TRBD1 (6 bases). The sequence was collected from a woman aged 18-29 years in good health and CMV-seronegative. The CDR3 here is CASSLSAGARTDTQYF. In DNA form, the CDR3 reads TGTGCCAGCAGCTTGTCCGCAGGGGCCAGAACAGATACGCAGTATTTT.